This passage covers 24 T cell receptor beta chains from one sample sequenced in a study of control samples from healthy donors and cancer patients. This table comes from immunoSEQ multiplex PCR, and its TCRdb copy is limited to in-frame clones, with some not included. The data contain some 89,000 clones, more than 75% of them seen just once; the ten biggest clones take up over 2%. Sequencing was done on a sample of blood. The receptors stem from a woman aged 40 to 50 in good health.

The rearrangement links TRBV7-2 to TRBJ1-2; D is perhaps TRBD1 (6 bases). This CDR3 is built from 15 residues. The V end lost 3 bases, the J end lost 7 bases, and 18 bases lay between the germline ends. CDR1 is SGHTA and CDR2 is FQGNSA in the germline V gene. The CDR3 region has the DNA TGTGCCAGCAGCTTGGGGCCCCAGGGGATGAGTGGCTACACCTTC. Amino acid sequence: CASSLGPQGMSGYTF. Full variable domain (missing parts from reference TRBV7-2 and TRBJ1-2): GAGVSQSPSNKVTEKGKDVELRCDPISGHTALYWYRQSLGQGLEFLIYFQGNSAPDKSGLPSDRFSAERTGGSVSTLTIQRTQQEDSAVYLCASSLGPQGMSGYTFGSGTRLTVV.

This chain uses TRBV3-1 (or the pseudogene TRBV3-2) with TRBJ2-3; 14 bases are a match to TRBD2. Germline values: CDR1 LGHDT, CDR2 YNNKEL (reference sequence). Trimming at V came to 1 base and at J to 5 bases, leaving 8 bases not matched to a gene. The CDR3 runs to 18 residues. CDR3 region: CASSQGAGTSGGLDTQYF. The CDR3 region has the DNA TGTGCCAGCAGCCAAGGGGCTGGGACTAGCGGGGGATTAGATACGCAGTATTTT.

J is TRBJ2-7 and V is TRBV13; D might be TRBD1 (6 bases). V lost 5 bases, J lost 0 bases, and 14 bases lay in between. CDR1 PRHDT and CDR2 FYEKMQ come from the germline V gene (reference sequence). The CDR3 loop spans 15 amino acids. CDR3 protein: CASSKGVSGSYEQYF. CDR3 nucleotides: TGTGCCAGCAGCAAGGGGGTCTCGGGCTCCTACGAGCAGTACTTC.

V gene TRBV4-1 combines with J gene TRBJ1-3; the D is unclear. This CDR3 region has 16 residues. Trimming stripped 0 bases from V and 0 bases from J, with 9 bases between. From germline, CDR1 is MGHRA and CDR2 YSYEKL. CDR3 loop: CASSQESAFSGNTIYF. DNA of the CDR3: TGCGCCAGCAGCCAAGAATCGGCGTTCTCTGGAAACACCATATATTTT.

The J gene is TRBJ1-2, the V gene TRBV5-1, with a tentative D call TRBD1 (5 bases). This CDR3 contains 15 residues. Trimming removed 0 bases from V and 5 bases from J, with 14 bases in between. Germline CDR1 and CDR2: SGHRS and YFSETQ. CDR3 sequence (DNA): TGCGCCAGCAGCTTGGAGGCTAGGGGAGGGTATGGCTACACCTTC. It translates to CASSLEARGGYGYTF. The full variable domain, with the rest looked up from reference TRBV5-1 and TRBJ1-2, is KAGVTQTPRYLIKTRGQQVTLSCSPISGHRSVSWYQQTPGQGLQFLFEYFSETQRNKGNFPGRFSGRQFSNSRSEMNVSTLELGDSALYLCASSLEARGGYGYTFGSGTRLTVV.

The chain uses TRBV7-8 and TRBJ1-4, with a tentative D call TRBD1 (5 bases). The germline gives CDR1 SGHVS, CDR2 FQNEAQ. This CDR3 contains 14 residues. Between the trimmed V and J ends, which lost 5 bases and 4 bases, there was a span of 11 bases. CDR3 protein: CASSKTDYNEKLFF. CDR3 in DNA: TGTGCCAGCAGCAAGACAGATTATAATGAAAAACTGTTTTTT.

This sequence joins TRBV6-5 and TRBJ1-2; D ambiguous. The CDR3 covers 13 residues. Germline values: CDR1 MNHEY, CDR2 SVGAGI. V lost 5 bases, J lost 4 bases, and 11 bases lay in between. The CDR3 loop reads CASSITPGYGYTF. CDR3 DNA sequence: TGTGCCAGCAGTATAACCCCAGGCTATGGCTACACCTTC.

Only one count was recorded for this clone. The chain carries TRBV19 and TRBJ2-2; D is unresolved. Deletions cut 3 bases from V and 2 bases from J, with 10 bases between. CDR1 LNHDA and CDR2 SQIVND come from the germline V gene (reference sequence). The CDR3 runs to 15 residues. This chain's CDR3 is CASSMIAANTGELFF. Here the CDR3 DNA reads TGTGCCAGTAGTATGATCGCAGCTAACACCGGGGAGCTGTTTTTT.

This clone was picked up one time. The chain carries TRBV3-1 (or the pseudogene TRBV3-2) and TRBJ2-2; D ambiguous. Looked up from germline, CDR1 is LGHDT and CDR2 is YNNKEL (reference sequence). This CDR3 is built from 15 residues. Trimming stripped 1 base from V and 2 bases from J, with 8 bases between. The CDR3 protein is CASSQGLGNTGELFF. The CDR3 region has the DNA TGTGCCAGCAGCCAAGGGCTTGGAAACACCGGGGAGCTGTTTTTT.

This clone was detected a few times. The CDR3, as DNA: TGTGCCAGCAGCTTACGGGGGCCAAGACCCTCGTACCAAGAGACCCAGTACTTC. It yields the protein CASSLRGPRPSYQETQYF. The chain is built from TRBV7-8 and TRBJ2-5; D could derive from TRBD1 or TRBD2 (6 bases each). Trimming removed 2 bases from V and 0 bases from J, with 19 bases in between. The CDR3 sequence is 18 residues long. The germline CDR1 and CDR2 sequences are SGHVS and FQNEAQ. Combining the CDR3 with reference TRBV7-8 and TRBJ2-5 gives the whole variable domain GAGVSQSPRYKVAKRGQDVALRCDPISGHVSLFWYQQALGQGPEFLTYFQNEAQLDKSGLPSDRFFAERPEGSVSTLKIQRTQQEDSAVYLCASSLRGPRPSYQETQYFGPGTRLLVL.

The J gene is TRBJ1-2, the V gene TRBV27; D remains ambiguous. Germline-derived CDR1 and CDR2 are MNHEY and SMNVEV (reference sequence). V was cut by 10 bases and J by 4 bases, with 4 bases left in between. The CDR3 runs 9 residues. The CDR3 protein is CATLYGYTF. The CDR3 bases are TGTGCCACCCTCTATGGCTACACCTTC.

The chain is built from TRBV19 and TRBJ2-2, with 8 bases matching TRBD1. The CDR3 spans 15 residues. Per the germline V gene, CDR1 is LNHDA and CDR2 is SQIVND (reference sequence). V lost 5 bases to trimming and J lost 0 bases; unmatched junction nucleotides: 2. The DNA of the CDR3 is TGTGCCAGTAGTCAACAGGGGGCGAACACCGGGGAGCTGTTTTTT. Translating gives CASSQQGANTGELFF.

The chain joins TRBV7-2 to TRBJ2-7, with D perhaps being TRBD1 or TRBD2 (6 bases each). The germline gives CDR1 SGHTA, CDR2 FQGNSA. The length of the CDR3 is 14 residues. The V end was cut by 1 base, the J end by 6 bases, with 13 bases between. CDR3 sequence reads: CASSLVLGGSEQYF. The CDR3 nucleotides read TGTGCCAGCAGCTTAGTGTTGGGGGGCTCCGAGCAGTACTTC.

CDR3 DNA sequence: TGCGCCAGCAGCGCCGATACAGGGTTAGGAAACACCATATATTTT. This codes for CASSADTGLGNTIYF. V gene TRBV5-1 combines with J gene TRBJ1-3; perhaps TRBD1 as D (6 bases). Germline V CDR1 and CDR2: SGHRS, YFSETQ. The V end lost 4 bases, the J end lost 4 bases, and 15 bases lay between the germline ends. The CDR3 has 15 amino acids. The complete variable domain, with remaining parts taken from reference TRBV5-1 and TRBJ1-3, reads KAGVTQTPRYLIKTRGQQVTLSCSPISGHRSVSWYQQTPGQGLQFLFEYFSETQRNKGNFPGRFSGRQFSNSRSEMNVSTLELGDSALYLCASSADTGLGNTIYFGEGSWLTVV.

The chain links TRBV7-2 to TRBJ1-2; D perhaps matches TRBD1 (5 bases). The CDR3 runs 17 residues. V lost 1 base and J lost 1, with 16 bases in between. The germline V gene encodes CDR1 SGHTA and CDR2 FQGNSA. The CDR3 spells CASSLGGGSAINYGYTF. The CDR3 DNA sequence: TGTGCCAGCAGCTTAGGGGGGGGATCGGCTATTAACTATGGCTACACCTTC.

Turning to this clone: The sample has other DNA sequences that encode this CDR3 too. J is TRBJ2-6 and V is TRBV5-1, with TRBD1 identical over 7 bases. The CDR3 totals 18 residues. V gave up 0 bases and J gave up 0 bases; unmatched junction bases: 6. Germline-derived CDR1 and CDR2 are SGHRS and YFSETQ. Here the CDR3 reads CASSLVGTASSGANVLTF. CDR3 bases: TGCGCCAGCAGCTTGGTGGGGACAGCATCCTCTGGGGCCAACGTCCTGACTTTC.

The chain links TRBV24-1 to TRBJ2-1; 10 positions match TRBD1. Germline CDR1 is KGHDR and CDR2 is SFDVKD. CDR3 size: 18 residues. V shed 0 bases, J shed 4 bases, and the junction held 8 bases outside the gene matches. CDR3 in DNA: TGTGCCACCAGTGATTTGGGGGACAGGGGTACCCCATACAATGAGCAGTTCTTC. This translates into CATSDLGDRGTPYNEQFF.

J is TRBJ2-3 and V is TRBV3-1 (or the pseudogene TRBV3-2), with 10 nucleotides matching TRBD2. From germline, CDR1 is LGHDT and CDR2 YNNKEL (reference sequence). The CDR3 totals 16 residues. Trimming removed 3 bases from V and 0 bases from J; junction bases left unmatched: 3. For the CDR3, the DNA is TGTGCCAGCAGCCAGGTAGCGGGGGGAAGCACAGATACGCAGTATTTT. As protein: CASSQVAGGSTDTQYF.

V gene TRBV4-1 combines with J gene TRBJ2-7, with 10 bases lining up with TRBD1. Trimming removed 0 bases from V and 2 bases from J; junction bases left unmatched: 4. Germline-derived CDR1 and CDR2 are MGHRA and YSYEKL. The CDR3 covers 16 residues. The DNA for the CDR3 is TGCGCCAGCAGCCAAGAATGGGGGACAGGGGCCTACGAGCAGTACTTC. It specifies CASSQEWGTGAYEQYF.

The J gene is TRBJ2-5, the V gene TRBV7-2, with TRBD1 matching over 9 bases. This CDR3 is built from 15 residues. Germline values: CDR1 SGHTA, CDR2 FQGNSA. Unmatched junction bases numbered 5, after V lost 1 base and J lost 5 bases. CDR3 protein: CASSLGGQGSETQYF. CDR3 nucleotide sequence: TGTGCCAGCAGCTTAGGGGGACAGGGTAGCGAGACCCAGTACTTC. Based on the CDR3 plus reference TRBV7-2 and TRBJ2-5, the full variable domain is GAGVSQSPSNKVTEKGKDVELRCDPISGHTALYWYRQSLGQGLEFLIYFQGNSAPDKSGLPSDRFSAERTGGSVSTLTIQRTQQEDSAVYLCASSLGGQGSETQYFGPGTRLLVL.

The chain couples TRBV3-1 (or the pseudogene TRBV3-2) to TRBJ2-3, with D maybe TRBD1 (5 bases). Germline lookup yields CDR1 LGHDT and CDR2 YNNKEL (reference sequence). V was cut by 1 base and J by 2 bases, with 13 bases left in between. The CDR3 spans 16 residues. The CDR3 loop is CASSQAVRQLTDTQYF. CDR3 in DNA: TGTGCCAGCAGCCAAGCGGTTAGACAGCTCACAGATACGCAGTATTTT.

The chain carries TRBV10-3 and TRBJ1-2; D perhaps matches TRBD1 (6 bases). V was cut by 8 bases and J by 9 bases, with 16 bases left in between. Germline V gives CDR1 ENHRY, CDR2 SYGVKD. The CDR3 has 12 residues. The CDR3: CAIAEQGYSYTF. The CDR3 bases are TGTGCCATCGCGGAGCAGGGGTATAGCTACACCTTC.

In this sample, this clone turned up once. DNA of the CDR3: TGTGCCAGCAGAACGGGACAGCTCTACAATGAGCAGTTCTTC. Translated, it gives CASRTGQLYNEQFF. The gene calls are TRBV5-6 and TRBJ2-1, with 7 positions matching TRBD1. With V trimmed by 5 bases and J by 3 bases, 5 bases remained unmatched. Looked up from germline, CDR1 is SGHDT and CDR2 is YYEEEE. The CDR3 contains 14 residues.

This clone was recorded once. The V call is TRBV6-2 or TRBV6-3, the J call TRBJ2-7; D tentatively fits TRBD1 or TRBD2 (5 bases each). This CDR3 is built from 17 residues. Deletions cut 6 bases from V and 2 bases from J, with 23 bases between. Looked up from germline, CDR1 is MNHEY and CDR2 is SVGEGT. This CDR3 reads CASSLPGTYENPYEQYF. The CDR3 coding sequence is TGTGCCAGCAGCCTACCCGGGACCTACGAAAACCCCTACGAGCAGTACTTC.